This T cell receptor beta chain was retrieved from a study of cytomegalovirus exposure and HLA in healthy donors. Whole-study results and caveats: A later analysis linked 15,000 to 20,000 TCR beta sequences to HLA alleles at 0.05 false discovery rate. The CMV antigen specificity of three CMV-associated chains was confirmed through in vitro analysis. The authors later linked a missense DCLRE1C variant to TCR beta V- and J-gene trimming.

Comment on this clone: What it recognizes is unknown.

PCR primers comprised 60 Vbeta and 13 Jbeta primers. Sequencing was performed with immunoSEQ multiplex PCR; in TCRdb, only in-frame clones are kept and a portion is missing. This table holds tens of thousands of clones. The CDR3 covers 15 residues. CDR1 is LGHNA and CDR2 is YNFKEQ in the germline V gene. Trimming left V 3 bases short and J 2 bases short, with 14 bases between. The gene calls are TRBV4-2 and TRBJ2-7; maybe TRBD2 (6 bases). Sequencing was carried out using PBMCs. The sequence derives from a man aged 50-59 years in good health and CMV-seropositive. Here the CDR3 reads CASSHLGTYTYEQYF. DNA of the CDR3: TGTGCCAGCAGCCACCTCGGGACTTATACCTACGAGCAGTACTTC.